This record looks at one T cell receptor beta chain sequence and its context. The antigen is not known. This sample was included in a study of regulatory dendritic cells for organ transplantation. Naive CD45RA+ and memory CD45RO+ CD4+ or CD8+ T cells were FACS-sorted. Overall study results and limits: Between individuals, the alloreactive memory CD8+ T cell pool differed considerably. Memory CD8+ T cells were the most oligoclonal; naive cells were highly diverse.

The method was immunoSEQ multiplex PCR; TCRdb's version includes in-frame clones alone and lacks a portion of them. This sample has approximately 19,000 clones, with about 70% found just once. CDR1 and CDR2 (germline): LGHNT, FRNRAP. Germline trimming cut 1 base from V and 4 bases from J; bases unmatched to any gene: 17. The CDR3 spans 20 residues. The genes are TRBV12-5 and TRBJ2-5; 11 positions match TRBD1. The sequencing input was memory CD4+ T cells from blood. Regarding subset: CD45RO+ memory T cells. The origin of this receptor is a human donor in good health. CDR3 protein: CASGLGLTGTGGRFGETQYF. Here the CDR3 DNA reads TGTGCTAGTGGTTTGGGCCTCACCGGGACAGGGGGTCGTTTTGGAGAGACCCAGTACTTC.